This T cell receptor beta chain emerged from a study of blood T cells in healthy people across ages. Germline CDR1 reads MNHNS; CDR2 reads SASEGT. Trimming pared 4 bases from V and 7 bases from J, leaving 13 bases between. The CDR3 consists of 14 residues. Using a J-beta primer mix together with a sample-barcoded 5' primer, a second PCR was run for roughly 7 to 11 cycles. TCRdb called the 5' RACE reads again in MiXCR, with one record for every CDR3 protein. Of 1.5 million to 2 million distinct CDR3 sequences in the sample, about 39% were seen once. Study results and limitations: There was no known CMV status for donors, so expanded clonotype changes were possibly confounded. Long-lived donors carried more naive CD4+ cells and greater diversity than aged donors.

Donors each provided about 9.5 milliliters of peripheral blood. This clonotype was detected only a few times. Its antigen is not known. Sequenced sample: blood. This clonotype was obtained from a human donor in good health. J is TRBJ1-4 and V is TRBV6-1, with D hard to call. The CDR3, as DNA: TGTGCCAGCAGTGTACGGAGCCGAGGTGAAAAACTGTTTTTT. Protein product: CASSVRSRGEKLFF.